The entry below describes one T cell receptor (beta chain). Its antigen is still unknown. The entry originates in a study of shared clonotypes between healthy human individuals. There are 13 residues in the CDR3. V was cut by 4 bases and J by 9 bases, with 16 bases left in between. CDR1 MNHEY and CDR2 SVGAGI come from the germline V gene. At a deep level, the assay was run. The method was immunoSEQ multiplex PCR; TCRdb's version includes in-frame clones alone and lacks a portion of them. Of 490,000 or so clones listed, roughly 85% are singletons. Findings and caveats of the study: Enrolling few donors narrowed the genetic and exposure-history diversity that was represented.

The specimen was PBMCs. The receptor's source is a woman aged 35 to 49 in good health. Some clones in this sample may be carry-over from other donors' samples. The chain links TRBV6-5 to TRBJ2-7; the D gene could be TRBD1 or TRBD2 (5 bases each). CDR3 loop: CASSSSGTAVQYF. In DNA form, the CDR3 reads TGTGCCAGCAGTTCTTCCGGGACCGCCGTGCAGTACTTC.